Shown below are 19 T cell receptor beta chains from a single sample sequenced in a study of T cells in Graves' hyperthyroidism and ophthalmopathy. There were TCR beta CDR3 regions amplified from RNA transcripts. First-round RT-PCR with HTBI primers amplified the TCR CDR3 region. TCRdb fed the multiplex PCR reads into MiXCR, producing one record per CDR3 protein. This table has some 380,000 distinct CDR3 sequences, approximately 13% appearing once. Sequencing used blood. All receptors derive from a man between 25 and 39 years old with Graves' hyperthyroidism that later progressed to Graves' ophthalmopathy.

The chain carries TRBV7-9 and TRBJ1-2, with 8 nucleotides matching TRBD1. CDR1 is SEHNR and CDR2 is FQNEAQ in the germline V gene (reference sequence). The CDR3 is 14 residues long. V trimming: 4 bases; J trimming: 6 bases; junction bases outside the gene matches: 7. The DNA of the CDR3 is TGTGCCAGCAGCTCTATAGAGACAGGGGATGGCTACACCTTC. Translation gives CASSSIETGDGYTF.

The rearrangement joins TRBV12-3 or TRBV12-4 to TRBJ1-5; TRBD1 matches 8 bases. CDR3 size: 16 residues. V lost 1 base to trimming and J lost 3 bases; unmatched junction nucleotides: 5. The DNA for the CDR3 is TGTGCCAGCAGTTTAGATTTGACAGGGGCCAATCAGCCCCAGCATTTT. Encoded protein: CASSLDLTGANQPQHF.

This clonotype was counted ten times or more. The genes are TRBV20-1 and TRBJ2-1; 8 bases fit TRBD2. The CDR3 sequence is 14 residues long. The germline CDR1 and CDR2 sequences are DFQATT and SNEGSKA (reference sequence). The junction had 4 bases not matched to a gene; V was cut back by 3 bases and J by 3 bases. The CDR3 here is CSARGSGVYNEQFF. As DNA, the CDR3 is TGCAGTGCTAGGGGTAGCGGGGTCTACAATGAGCAGTTCTTC.

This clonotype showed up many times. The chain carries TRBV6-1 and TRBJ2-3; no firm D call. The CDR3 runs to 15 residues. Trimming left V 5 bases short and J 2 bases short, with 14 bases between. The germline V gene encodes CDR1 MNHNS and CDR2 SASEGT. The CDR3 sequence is CASSIGRRLTDTQYF. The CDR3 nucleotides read TGTGCCAGCAGTATTGGACGGAGACTCACAGATACGCAGTATTTT.

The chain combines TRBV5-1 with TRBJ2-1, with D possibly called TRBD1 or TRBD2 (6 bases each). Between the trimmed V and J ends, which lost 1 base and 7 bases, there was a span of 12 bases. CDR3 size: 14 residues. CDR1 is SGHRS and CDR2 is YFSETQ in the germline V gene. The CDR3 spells CASSLIRGQNEQFF. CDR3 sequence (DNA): TGCGCCAGCAGCTTGATTCGGGGGCAAAATGAGCAGTTCTTC. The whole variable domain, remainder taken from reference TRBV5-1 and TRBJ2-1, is KAGVTQTPRYLIKTRGQQVTLSCSPISGHRSVSWYQQTPGQGLQFLFEYFSETQRNKGNFPGRFSGRQFSNSRSEMNVSTLELGDSALYLCASSLIRGQNEQFFGPGTRLTVL.

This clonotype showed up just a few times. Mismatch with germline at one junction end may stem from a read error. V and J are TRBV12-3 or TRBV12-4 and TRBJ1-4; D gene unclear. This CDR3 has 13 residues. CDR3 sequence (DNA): TGTGCCAGCAGTTTGAGGGTTGGGGAAAAGCTGTTTTTT. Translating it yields CASSLRVGEKLFF.

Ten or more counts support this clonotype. CDR3 in DNA: TGCGCCAGCAGCTTGGGAGCTAGCGGGGGCTCGGGGGAGCAGTACTTC. This codes for CASSLGASGGSGEQYF. The V and J genes are TRBV5-1 and TRBJ2-7, with 10 positions matching TRBD2. Germline V lookup: CDR1 SGHRS, CDR2 YFSETQ. The CDR3 contains 16 residues. Trimming took 0 bases from V and 7 from J; bases not matched to a gene: 10.

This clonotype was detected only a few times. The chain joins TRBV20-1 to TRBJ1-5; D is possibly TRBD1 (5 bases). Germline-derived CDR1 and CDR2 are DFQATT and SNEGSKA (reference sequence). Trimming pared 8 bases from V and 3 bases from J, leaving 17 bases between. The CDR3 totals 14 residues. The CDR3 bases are TGCAGTTCGACCAGCAGGGACTACAATCAGCCCCAGCATTTT. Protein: CSSTSRDYNQPQHF.

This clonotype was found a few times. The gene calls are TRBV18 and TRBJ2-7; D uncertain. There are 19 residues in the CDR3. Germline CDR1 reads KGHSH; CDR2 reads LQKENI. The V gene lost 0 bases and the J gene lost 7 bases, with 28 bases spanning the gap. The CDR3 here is CASSPPSGRAYLFLREQYF. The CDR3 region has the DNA TGTGCCAGCTCACCACCGTCAGGCCGAGCCTATCTGTTTTTGAGGGAGCAGTACTTC.

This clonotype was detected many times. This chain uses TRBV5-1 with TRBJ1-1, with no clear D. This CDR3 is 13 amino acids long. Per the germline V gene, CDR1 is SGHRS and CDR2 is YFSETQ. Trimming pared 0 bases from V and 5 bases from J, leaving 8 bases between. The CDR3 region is CASSLDSWTEAFF. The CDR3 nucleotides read TGCGCCAGCAGCTTGGACAGCTGGACTGAAGCTTTCTTT.

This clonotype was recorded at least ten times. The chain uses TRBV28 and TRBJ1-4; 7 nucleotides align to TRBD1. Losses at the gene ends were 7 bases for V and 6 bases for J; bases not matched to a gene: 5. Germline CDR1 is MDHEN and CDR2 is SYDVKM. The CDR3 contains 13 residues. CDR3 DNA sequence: TGTGCCAGCACCACGACAGGGTATGAAAAACTGTTTTTT. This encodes CASTTTGYEKLFF.

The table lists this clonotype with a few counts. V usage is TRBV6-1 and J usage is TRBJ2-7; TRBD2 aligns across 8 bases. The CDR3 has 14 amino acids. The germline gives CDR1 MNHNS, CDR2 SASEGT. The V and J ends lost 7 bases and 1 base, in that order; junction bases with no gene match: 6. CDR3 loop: CASKGGGGSYEQYF. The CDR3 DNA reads TGTGCCAGCAAGGGCGGCGGGGGGTCCTACGAGCAGTACTTC.

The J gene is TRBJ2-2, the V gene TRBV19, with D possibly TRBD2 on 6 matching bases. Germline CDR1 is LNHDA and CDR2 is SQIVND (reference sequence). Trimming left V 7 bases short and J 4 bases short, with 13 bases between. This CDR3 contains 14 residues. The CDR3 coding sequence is TGTGCCAGTATCAGGAAGGAGGGCACCGGGGAGCTGTTTTTT. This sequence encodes CASIRKEGTGELFF. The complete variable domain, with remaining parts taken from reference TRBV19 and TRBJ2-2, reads DGGITQSPKYLFRKEGQNVTLSCEQNLNHDAMYWYRQDPGQGLRLIYYSQIVNDFQKGDIAEGYSVSREKKESFPLTVTSAQKNPTAFYLCASIRKEGTGELFFGEGSRLTVL.

The CDR3: CASSLGQLKSYEQYF. The CDR3 region has the DNA TGCGCCAGCAGCTTGGGCCAGCTCAAGTCCTACGAGCAGTACTTC. The chain joins TRBV5-1 to TRBJ2-7; D remains ambiguous. Between the trimmed V and J ends, which lost 0 bases and 1 base, there was a span of 11 bases. Per germline, CDR1 SGHRS and CDR2 YFSETQ. The CDR3 has 15 residues.

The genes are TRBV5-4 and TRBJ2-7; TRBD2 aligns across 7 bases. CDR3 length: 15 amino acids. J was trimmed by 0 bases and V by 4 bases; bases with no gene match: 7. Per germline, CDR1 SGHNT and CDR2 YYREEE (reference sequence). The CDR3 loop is CASSGDGGSSYEQYF. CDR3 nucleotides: TGTGCCAGCAGCGGTGACGGGGGGAGCTCCTACGAGCAGTACTTC.

The CDR3 sequence is CSARAHQGGSSYNSPLHF. The CDR3, as DNA: TGCAGTGCTAGAGCCCATCAGGGGGGAAGCTCCTATAATTCACCCCTCCACTTT. The chain joins TRBV20-1 to TRBJ1-6; 7 nucleotides agree with TRBD1. The J segment lost 0 bases and the V segment lost 1 base, leaving 9 bases of the junction unmatched. CDR3 size: 18 residues. From germline, CDR1 is DFQATT and CDR2 SNEGSKA (reference sequence).

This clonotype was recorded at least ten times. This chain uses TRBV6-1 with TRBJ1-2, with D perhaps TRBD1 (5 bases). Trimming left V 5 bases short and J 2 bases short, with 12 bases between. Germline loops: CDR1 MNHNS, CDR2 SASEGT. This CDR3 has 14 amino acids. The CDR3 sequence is CASSPPTVNYGYTF. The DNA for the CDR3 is TGTGCCAGCAGTCCACCGACAGTGAACTATGGCTACACCTTC.

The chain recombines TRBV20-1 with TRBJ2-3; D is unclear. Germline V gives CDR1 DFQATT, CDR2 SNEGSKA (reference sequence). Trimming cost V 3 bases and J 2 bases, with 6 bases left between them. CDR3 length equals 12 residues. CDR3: CSASSPTDTQYF. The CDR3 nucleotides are TGCAGTGCTAGCTCCCCCACAGATACGCAGTATTTT.

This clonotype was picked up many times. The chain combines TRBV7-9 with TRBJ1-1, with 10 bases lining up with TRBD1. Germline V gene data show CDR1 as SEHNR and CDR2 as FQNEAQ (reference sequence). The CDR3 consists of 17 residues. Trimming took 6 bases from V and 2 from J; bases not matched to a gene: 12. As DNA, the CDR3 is TGTGCCAGCAGACGTACCCTCAGGACAGGGGGAAACACTGAAGCTTTCTTT. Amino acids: CASRRTLRTGGNTEAFF.